The sequence of this T cell receptor (beta chain) was determined in a study of read filtering for tumor transcriptome and immune sequencing. The wider study: IR-seq gave about 3.5 to 10.27 million TCR reads per sample; RNA-seq gave roughly 75 to 1,300.

The table lists this clonotype with many counts. The antigen is not known. Notes on the study in general: Compared with RNA-seq, IR-seq gave much higher clonotype depth and reliability.

The germline V gene has CDR1 SQVTM and CDR2 ANQGSEA. The CDR3 consists of 19 residues. The J segment lost 1 base and the V segment lost 0 bases, leaving 8 bases of the junction unmatched. This library used 300 to 450 ng RNA and molecular barcoded adaptors spanning alpha/delta and beta/gamma chains. TCRdb re-derived calls from the reads in MiXCR, one entry per CDR3 protein. The top ten clones hold 15% to 20% of a sample with tens of thousands of distinct CDR3 sequences, 18% of them seen once. The chain uses TRBV29-1 and TRBJ2-6; 11 bases are shared with TRBD1. The receptor's source is a donor aged 40 or older with multiple myeloma. Source material: a population of CD138-negative cells sorted from bone marrow. CDR3 amino acids: CSVEDSKGTGGSGANVLTF. For the CDR3, the DNA is TGCAGCGTTGAAGATAGTAAAGGGACAGGGGGTTCTGGGGCCAACGTCCTGACTTTC.